This entry features one T cell receptor beta chain sequence. Per the germline V gene, CDR1 is SGHTA and CDR2 is FQGNSA. There are 13 residues in the CDR3. V lost 5 bases, J lost 11 bases, and 9 bases stayed unmatched. Some clones are missing from TCRdb's copy, which holds only in-frame ones; the method was immunoSEQ multiplex PCR. Seen here are roughly 86,000 clones, 80% to 90% observed once, and the top ten hold approximately 31%. This entry comes from a study of T cell responses to AZD1222 COVID-19 vaccine. The sequences come from peripheral blood, collected on day 0 of AZD1222 vaccination. This TCR was sampled from an adult in good health. The chain has TRBV7-2 and TRBJ1-1, with 9 nucleotides matching TRBD1. The CDR3 DNA sequence: TGTGCCAGCAGCCGCCTAACAGGGGGCGGGGCTTTCTTT. Its protein is CASSRLTGGGAFF. Filled out from reference TRBV7-2 and TRBJ1-1, the complete variable domain reads GAGVSQSPSNKVTEKGKDVELRCDPISGHTALYWYRQSLGQGLEFLIYFQGNSAPDKSGLPSDRFSAERTGGSVSTLTIQRTQQEDSAVYLCASSRLTGGGAFFGQGTRLTVV.